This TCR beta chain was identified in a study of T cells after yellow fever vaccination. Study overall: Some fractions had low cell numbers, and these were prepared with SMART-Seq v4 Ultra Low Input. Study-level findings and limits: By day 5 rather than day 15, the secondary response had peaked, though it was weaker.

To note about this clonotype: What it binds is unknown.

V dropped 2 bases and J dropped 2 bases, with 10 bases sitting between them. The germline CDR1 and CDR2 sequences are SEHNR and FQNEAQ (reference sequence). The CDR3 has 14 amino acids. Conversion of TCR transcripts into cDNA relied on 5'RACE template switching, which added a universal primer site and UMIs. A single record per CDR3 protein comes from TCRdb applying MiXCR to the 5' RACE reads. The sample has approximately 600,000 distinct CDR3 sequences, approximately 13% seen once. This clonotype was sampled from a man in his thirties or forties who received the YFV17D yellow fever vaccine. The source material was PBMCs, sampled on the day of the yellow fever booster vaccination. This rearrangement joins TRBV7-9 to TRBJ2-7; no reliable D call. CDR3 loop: CASSLRAHPYEQYF. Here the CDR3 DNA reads TGTGCCAGCAGCTTACGGGCGCACCCCTACGAGCAGTACTTC.